Presented here are 2 T cell receptor beta chains from one specimen sequenced in a study of blood T cell repertoires in COVID-19. The protocol was immunoSEQ multiplex PCR, while the TCRdb copy is restricted to in-frame clones and leaves out a portion. The sample consists of about 200,000 clones, around nine tenths of them appearing once. Sequencing was performed on peripheral blood. Receptor source: a man aged 18-30 years with active or convalescent COVID-19.

The chain carries TRBV19 and TRBJ1-1; the D is unclear. CDR1 is LNHDA and CDR2 is SQIVND in the germline V gene (reference sequence). The CDR3 spans 14 residues. Trimming stripped 1 base from V and 1 base from J, with 7 bases between. The CDR3 coding sequence is TGTGCCAGTAGTATAGTATCTCCGAACACTGAAGCTTTCTTT. Translation: CASSIVSPNTEAFF.

This clone was seen only once. This chain connects TRBV12-3 or TRBV12-4 to TRBJ2-7, with D unclear. V was shortened by 7 bases and J by 9 bases, with 13 bases between the two germline ends. CDR3 size: 11 residues. The CDR3 DNA reads TGTGCCAGCAAGCTTGAGGAGACGCAGTACTTC. Translating it yields CASKLEETQYF.